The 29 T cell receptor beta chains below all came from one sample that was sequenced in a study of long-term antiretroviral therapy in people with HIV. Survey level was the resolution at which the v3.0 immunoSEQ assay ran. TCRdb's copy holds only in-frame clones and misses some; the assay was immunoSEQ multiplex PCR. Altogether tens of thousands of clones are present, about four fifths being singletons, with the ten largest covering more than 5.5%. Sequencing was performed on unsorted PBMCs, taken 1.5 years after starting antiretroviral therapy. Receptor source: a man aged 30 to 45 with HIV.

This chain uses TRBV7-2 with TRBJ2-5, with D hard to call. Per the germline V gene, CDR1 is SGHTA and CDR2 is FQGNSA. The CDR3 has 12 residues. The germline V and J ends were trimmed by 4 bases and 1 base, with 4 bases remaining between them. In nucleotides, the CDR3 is TGTGCCAGCAGCTCTCGCCAAGAGACCCAGTACTTC. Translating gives CASSSRQETQYF.

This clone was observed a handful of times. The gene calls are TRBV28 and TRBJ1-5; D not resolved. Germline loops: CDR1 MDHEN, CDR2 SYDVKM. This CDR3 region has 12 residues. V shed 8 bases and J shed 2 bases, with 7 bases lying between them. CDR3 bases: TGTGCCAGCCGGCCGGGCAATCAGCCCCAGCATTTT. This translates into CASRPGNQPQHF.

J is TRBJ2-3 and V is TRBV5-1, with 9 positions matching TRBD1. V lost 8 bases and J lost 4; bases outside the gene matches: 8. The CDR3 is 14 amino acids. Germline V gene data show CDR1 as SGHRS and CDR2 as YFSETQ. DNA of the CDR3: TGCGCCAGTTTAAAAGGACAGGGGTCAGATACGCAGTATTTT. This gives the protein CASLKGQGSDTQYF.

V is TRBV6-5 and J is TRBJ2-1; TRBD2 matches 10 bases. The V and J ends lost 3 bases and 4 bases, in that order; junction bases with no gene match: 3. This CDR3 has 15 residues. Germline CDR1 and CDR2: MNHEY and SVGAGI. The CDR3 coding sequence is TGTGCCAGCAGTTATCGGACTAGCGGTTACAATGAGCAGTTCTTC. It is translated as CASSYRTSGYNEQFF.

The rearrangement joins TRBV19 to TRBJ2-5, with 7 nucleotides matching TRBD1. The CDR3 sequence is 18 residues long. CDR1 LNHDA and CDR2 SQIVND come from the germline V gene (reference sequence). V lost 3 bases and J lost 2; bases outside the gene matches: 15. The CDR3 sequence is CASSISGARGIVQETQYF. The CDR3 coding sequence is TGTGCCAGTAGTATTAGTGGGGCCAGGGGGATTGTACAAGAGACCCAGTACTTC.

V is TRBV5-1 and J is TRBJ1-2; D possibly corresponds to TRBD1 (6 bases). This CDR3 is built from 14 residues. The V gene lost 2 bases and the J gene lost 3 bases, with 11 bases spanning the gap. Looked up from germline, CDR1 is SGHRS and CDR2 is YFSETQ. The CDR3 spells CASSLTAGDYGYTF. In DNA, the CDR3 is TGCGCCAGCAGCTTAACGGCAGGGGACTATGGCTACACCTTC.

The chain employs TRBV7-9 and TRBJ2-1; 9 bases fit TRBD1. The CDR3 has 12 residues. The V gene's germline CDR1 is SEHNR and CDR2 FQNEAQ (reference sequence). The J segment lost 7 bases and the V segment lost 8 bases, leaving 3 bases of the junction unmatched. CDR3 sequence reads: CASGDRANEQFF. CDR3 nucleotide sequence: TGTGCCAGCGGGGACAGGGCAAATGAGCAGTTCTTC.

CDR3 residues: CASSSWTGPDEQYF. CDR3 DNA sequence: TGTGCCAGCAGCTCGTGGACCGGCCCGGACGAGCAGTACTTC. This chain joins TRBV7-2 and TRBJ2-7; D gene uncertain. Germline CDR1 SGHTA, CDR2 FQGNSA. This CDR3 region has 14 residues. Trimming took off 4 bases at V and 5 bases at J, with 15 bases between the two ends. The full variable domain, with the rest looked up from reference TRBV7-2 and TRBJ2-7, is GAGVSQSPSNKVTEKGKDVELRCDPISGHTALYWYRQSLGQGLEFLIYFQGNSAPDKSGLPSDRFSAERTGGSVSTLTIQRTQQEDSAVYLCASSSWTGPDEQYFGPGTRLTVT.

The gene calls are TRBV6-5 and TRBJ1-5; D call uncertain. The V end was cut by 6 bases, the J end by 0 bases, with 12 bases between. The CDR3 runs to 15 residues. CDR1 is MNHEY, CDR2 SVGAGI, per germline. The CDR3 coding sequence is TGTGCCAGCAGCTCCGGGAGGGCTAGCAATCAGCCCCAGCATTTT. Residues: CASSSGRASNQPQHF.

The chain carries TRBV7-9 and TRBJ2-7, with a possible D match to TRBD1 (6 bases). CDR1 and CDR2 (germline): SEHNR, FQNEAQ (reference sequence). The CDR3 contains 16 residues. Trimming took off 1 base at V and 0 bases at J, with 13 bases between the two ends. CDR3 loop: CASSLGEGTLSYEQYF. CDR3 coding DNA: TGTGCCAGCAGCTTAGGGGAAGGGACACTCTCCTACGAGCAGTACTTC.

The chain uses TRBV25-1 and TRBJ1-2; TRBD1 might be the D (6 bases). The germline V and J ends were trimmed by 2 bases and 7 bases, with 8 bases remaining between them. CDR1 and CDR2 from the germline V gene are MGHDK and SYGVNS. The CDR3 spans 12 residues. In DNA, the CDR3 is TGTGCCAGCAGTGAAAAAGGGGGTGGCTACACCTTC. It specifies CASSEKGGGYTF.

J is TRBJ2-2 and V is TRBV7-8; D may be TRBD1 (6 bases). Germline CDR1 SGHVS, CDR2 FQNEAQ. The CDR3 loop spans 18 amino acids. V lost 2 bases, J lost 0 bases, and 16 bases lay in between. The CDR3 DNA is TGTGCCAGCAGCTTACCACCTTGGGCAGGGGCGAACACCGGGGAGCTGTTTTTT. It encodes CASSLPPWAGANTGELFF.

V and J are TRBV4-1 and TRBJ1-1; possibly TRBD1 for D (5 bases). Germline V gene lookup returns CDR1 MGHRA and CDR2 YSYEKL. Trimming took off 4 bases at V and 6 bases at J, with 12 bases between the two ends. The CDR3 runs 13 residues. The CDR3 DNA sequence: TGCGCCAGCAGCCTTCAGCGGGGCGCTGAAGCTTTCTTT. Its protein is CASSLQRGAEAFF.

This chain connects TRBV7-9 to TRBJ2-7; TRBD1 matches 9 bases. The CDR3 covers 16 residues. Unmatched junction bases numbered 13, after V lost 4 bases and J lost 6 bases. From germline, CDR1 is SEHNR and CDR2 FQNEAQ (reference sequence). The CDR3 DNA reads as TGTGCCAGCAGCTCATTGGATAGGGACAGGGCTGCCGAGCAGTACTTC. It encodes CASSSLDRDRAAEQYF.

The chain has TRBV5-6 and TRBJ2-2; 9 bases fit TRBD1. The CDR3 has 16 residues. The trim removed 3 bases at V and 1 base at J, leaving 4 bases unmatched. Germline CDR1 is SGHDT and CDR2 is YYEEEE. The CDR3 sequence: CASSSTGGLNTGELFF. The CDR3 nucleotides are TGTGCCAGCAGCTCCACAGGGGGCCTGAACACCGGGGAGCTGTTTTTT. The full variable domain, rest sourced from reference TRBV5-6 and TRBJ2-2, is DAGVTQSPTHLIKTRGQQVTLRCSPKSGHDTVSWYQQALGQGPQFIFQYYEEEERQRGNFPDRFSGHQFPNYSSELNVNALLLGDSALYLCASSSTGGLNTGELFFGEGSRLTVL.

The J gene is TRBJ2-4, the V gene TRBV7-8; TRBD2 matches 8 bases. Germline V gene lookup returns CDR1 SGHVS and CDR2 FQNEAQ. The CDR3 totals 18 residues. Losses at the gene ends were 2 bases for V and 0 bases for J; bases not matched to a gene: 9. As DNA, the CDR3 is TGTGCCAGCAGCTTAAAATCGGCTAGCGGGTTAGCCAAAAACATTCAGTACTTC. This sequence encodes CASSLKSASGLAKNIQYF.

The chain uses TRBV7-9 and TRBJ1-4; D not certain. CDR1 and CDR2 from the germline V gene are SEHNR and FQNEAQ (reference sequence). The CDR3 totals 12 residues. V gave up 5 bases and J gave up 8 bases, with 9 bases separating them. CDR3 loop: CASSPVEEKLFF. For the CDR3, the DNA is TGTGCCAGCAGCCCCGTGGAGGAAAAACTGTTTTTT.

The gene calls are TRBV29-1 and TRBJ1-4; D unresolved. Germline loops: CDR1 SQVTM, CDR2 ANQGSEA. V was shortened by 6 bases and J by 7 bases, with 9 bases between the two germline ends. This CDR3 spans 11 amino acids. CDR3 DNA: TGCAGCGTGTACGTTAGTGAAAAACTGTTTTTT. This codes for CSVYVSEKLFF.

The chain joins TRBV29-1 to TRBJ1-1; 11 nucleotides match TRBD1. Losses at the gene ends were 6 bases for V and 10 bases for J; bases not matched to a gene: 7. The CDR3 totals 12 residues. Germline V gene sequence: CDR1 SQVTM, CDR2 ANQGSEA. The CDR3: CSVLRGQGGAFF. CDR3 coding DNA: TGCAGCGTCCTCAGGGGACAGGGGGGAGCTTTCTTT.

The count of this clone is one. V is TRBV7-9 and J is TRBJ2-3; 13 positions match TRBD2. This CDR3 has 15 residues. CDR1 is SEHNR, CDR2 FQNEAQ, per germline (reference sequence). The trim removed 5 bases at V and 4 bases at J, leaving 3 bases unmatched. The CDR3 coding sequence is TGTGCCAGCAGCCGGACTAGCGGGAGCGCAGATACGCAGTATTTT. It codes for CASSRTSGSADTQYF.

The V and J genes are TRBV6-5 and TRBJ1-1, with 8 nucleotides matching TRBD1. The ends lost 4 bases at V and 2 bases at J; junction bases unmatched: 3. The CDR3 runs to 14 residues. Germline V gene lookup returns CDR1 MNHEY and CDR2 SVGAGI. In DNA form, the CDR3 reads TGTGCCAGCAGTTTCAGGGGGCGCAACACTGAAGCTTTCTTT. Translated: CASSFRGRNTEAFF.

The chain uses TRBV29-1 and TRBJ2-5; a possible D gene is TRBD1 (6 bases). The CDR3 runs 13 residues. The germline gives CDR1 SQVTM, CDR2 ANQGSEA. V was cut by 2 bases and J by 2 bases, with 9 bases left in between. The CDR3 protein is CSVELDSQETQYF. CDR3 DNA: TGCAGCGTTGAACTGGACAGTCAAGAGACCCAGTACTTC. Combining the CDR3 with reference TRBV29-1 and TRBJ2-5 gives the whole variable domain SAVISQKPSRDICQRGTSLTIQCQVDSQVTMMFWYRQQPGQSLTLIATANQGSEATYESGFVIDKFPISRPNLTFSTLTVSNMSPEDSSIYLCSVELDSQETQYFGPGTRLLVL.

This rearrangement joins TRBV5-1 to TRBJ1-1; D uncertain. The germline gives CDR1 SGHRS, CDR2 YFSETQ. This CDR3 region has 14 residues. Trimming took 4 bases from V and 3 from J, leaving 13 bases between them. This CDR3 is CASSAPGSYTEAFF. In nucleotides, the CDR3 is TGCGCCAGCAGCGCCCCGGGATCATACACTGAAGCTTTCTTT.

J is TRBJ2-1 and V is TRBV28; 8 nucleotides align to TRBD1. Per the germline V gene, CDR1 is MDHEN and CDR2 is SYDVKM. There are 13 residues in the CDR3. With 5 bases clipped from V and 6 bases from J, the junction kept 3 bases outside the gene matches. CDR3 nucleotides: TGTGCCAGCAGTCTCGGACAGGGCAATGAGCAGTTCTTC. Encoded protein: CASSLGQGNEQFF.

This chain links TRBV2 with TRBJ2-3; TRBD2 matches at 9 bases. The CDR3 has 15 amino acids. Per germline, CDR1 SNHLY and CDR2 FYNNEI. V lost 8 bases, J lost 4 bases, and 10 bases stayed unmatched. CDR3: CASGAGGIGADTQYF. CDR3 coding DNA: TGTGCCAGCGGGGCGGGAGGGATAGGAGCAGATACGCAGTATTTT. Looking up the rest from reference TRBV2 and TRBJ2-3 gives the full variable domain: EPEVTQTPSHQVTQMGQEVILRCVPISNHLYFYWYRQILGQKVEFLVSFYNNEISEKSEIFDDQFSVERPDGSNFTLKIRSTKLEDSAMYFCASGAGGIGADTQYFGPGTRLTVL.

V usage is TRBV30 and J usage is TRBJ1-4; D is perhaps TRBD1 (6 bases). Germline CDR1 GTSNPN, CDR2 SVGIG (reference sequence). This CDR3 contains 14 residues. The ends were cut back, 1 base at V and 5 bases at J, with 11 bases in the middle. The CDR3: CAWSDEGQNEKLFF. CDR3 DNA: TGTGCCTGGAGTGATGAAGGACAGAATGAAAAACTGTTTTTT.

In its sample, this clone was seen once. CDR3 amino acids: CAISESLGGVEQYF. The DNA of the CDR3 is TGTGCCATCAGTGAGTCTCTGGGGGGGGTCGAGCAGTACTTC. The chain has TRBV10-3 and TRBJ2-7, with 7 bases identical to TRBD2. CDR1 is ENHRY and CDR2 is SYGVKD in the germline V gene. The CDR3 totals 14 residues. J lost 6 bases, V lost 0 bases, and 5 bases had no gene match.

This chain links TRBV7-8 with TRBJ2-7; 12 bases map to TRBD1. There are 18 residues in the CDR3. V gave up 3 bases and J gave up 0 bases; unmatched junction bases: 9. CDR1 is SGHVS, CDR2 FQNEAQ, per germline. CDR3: CASSLGTGGAGRSYEQYF. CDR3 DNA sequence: TGTGCCAGCAGCTTGGGGACAGGGGGCGCGGGGCGCTCCTACGAGCAGTACTTC.

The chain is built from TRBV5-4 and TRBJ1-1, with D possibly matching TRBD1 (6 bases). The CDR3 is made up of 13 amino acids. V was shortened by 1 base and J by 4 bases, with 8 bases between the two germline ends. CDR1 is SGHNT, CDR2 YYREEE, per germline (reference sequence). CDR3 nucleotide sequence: TGTGCCAGCAGCTTGCAGGGGAGCACTGAAGCTTTCTTT. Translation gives CASSLQGSTEAFF.